This T cell receptor (beta chain) was observed in a study of human T cells and chemical hapten exposure. Study conclusions and caveats: The number of TCRs above 1 in 1000 frequency did not change after DPC sensitization.

The germline CDR1 and CDR2 sequences are DFQATT and SNEGSKA (reference sequence). This CDR3 has 13 residues. Trimming removed 5 bases at V and 2 bases at J, with 13 bases between. The time point was: patch test 1, 2 weeks after DPC sensitization. Treatment indicated: therapeutic diphenylcyclopropenone sensitization with weekly scalp DPC. This clonotype was seen many times. What it recognizes is unknown. TCRdb passed the RACE reads through MiXCR, listing each CDR3 protein once. The data contain 70,000 to 100,000 distinct CDR3 sequences, about 7.5% of them singletons. The receptor was derived from a woman aged 25 to 39 with alopecia areata. Some clones in this sample may be carry-over from other donors' samples. Source: whole blood, taken in connection with sensitization to the hapten diphenylcyclopropenone (DPC). The chain employs TRBV20-1 and TRBJ2-7; D is possibly TRBD2 (6 bases). CDR3 sequence reads: CSAAGGDPYEQYF. The CDR3 bases are TGCAGTGCTGCCGGCGGGGATCCCTACGAGCAGTACTTC.